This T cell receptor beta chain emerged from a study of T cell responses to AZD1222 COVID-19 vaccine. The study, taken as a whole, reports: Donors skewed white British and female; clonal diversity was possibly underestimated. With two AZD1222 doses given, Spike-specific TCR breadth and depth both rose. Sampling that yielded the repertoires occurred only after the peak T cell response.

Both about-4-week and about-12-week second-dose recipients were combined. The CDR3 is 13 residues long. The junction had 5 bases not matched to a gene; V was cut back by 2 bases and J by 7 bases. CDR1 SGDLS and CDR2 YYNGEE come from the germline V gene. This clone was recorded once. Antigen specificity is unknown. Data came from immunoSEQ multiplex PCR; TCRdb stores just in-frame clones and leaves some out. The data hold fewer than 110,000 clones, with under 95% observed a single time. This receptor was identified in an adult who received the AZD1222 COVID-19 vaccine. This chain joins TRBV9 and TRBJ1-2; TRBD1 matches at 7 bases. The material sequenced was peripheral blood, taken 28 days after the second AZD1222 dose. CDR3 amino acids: CASSVGTVSGYTF. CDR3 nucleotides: TGTGCCAGCAGCGTGGGGACAGTCTCTGGCTACACCTTC.